One sample yielded the 8 T cell receptor beta chains listed below, sequenced in a study of metastatic and nonmetastatic thyroid tumors. TCRdb re-processed the PCR reads through MiXCR. Of around 37,000 clones detected, less than 25% appear once; the ten largest clones hold around 15%. There were no patients who had received any treatment before thyroid surgery. The sample consisted of blood. These receptor sequences come from a female donor with papillary thyroid cancer or a benign thyroid nodule (not recorded which). Some clones in this sample may be carry-over from other donors' samples.

This clone qualifies as medium-sized. The chain combines TRBV20-1 with TRBJ2-7; D may correspond to TRBD1 or TRBD2 (6 bases each). There are 14 residues in the CDR3. CDR1 DFQATT and CDR2 SNEGSKA come from the germline V gene (reference sequence). V gave up 5 bases and J gave up 3 bases, with 17 bases separating them. CDR3 residues: CSAWSGGESYEQYF. The CDR3, as DNA: TGCAGTGCTTGGTCCGGGGGCGAGAGCTACGAGCAGTACTTC.

This clone was observed many times. V gene TRBV18 combines with J gene TRBJ1-1; D remains unclear. V lost 3 bases and J lost 5, with 10 bases in between. The CDR3 is 13 residues long. CDR1 is KGHSH, CDR2 LQKENI, per germline. CDR3 sequence (DNA): TGTGCCAGCTCACCCCAGACGGCGACTGAAGCTTTCTTT. Protein: CASSPQTATEAFF.

The CDR3 region has the DNA TGTGCCAGCACCTATGCCCCAGGGGCGCTGGGAGGGGCCAACGTCCTGACTTTC. This sequence encodes CASTYAPGALGGANVLTF. This chain connects TRBV5-6 to TRBJ2-6; D may be TRBD1 (6 bases). There are 18 residues in the CDR3. Trimming stripped 6 bases from V and 4 bases from J, with 23 bases between. CDR1 is SGHDT and CDR2 is YYEEEE in the germline V gene.

Worth noting for this clone: At one boundary the junction diverges from the germline segment, which might be a read error. V and J are TRBV6-1 and TRBJ1-1; D remains ambiguous. Germline V gives CDR1 MNHNS, CDR2 SASEGT. This CDR3 has 11 amino acids. CDR3 sequence (DNA): TGTGCTAGCAGTGTTAACACTGAAGCTTTCTTT. It is translated as CASSVNTEAFF.

The rearrangement uses TRBV5-1 and TRBJ2-1; 7 bases are a match to TRBD2. V gave up 0 bases and J gave up 6 bases; unmatched junction bases: 9. The germline V gene has CDR1 SGHRS and CDR2 YFSETQ. The CDR3 extends over 16 amino acids. The DNA of the CDR3 is TGCGCCAGCAGCTTGGGTCCAGCGGGATTAGTCAATGAGCAGTTCTTC. It yields the protein CASSLGPAGLVNEQFF.

This clone was recorded at least ten times. The V and J genes are TRBV27 and TRBJ1-1; D is unclear. Trimming pared 2 bases from V and 1 base from J, leaving 11 bases between. This CDR3 spans 15 amino acids. Germline CDR1 reads MNHEY; CDR2 reads SMNVEV (reference sequence). CDR3 bases: TGTGCCAGCAGTTTAAAGTCCTGGGCGAACACTGAAGCTTTCTTT. This gives the protein CASSLKSWANTEAFF.

The chain couples TRBV6-1 to TRBJ2-3; D is ambiguous. CDR3 length: 14 amino acids. Germline V CDR1 and CDR2: MNHNS, SASEGT. The V end was cut by 6 bases, the J end by 2 bases, with 12 bases between. The DNA for the CDR3 is TGTGCCAGCAGGCGTACAGTGCCCACAGATACGCAGTATTTT. Residues: CASRRTVPTDTQYF.

The chain joins TRBV30 to TRBJ2-7; D is undetermined. The CDR3 extends over 12 amino acids. V lost 2 bases to trimming and J lost 6 bases, with 11 bases between them. CDR1 and CDR2 from the germline V gene are GTSNPN and SVGIG (reference sequence). CDR3 sequence (DNA): TGTGCCTGGAGTTTAACGGGTGGCGAGCAGTACTTC. Protein sequence: CAWSLTGGEQYF.